This T cell receptor (beta chain) was retrieved from a study of blood T cell repertoires in COVID-19. Participants' own reports of clinical history determined their cohort assignment. Study processing details: The assay estimated nucleated cells by amplifying reference gene primers. Only in-frame clones appear in the TCRdb table, and some are missing; sequencing was by immunoSEQ multiplex PCR. V and J calls and clone size come straight from that table; D and trimming were deduced from the DNA. The data contain 280,000 or so clones, roughly 91% of them singletons. The germline V gene has CDR1 LGHNA and CDR2 YNFKEQ. V gave up 0 bases and J gave up 0 bases, with 15 bases separating them. CDR3 size: 17 residues.

This rearrangement joins TRBV4-2 to TRBJ2-7; the D gene is possibly TRBD1 (6 bases). Input material: PBMCs or T cells enriched from blood (not recorded which). The TCR sequence derives from a woman in her forties or fifties who had been exposed to COVID-19. The CDR3 coding sequence is TGTGCCAGCAGCCAAGATTTCCGGGGACATAGCTCCTACGAGCAGTACTTC. Protein sequence: CASSQDFRGHSSYEQYF.